The 25 T cell receptor beta chains below were found in one sample sequenced in a study of regulatory T cells in long-lasting Graves disease. Time point indicated: persistent/refractory GD, antithyroid drugs over 5 years with positive TRAb. The authors made the TCR library using RNA they extracted from PBMCs. Construction of the TCR beta libraries employed iRepertoire HTBI primers in conjunction with Arm-PCR of CDR3 regions. TCRdb reanalysed the multiplex PCR reads using MiXCR and keeps one entry per CDR3 protein. Here the sample spans roughly 450,000 distinct CDR3 sequences, around 21% being singletons. The sequencing used peripheral blood mononuclear cells (PBMCs), collected when the disease was refractory, from a patient treated with antithyroid drugs. These receptors were collected from a female donor with Graves disease.

This clonotype has a handful of counts. The genes are TRBV20-1 and TRBJ2-5; a possible D gene is TRBD2 (5 bases). The CDR3 totals 12 residues. Trimming stripped 5 bases from V and 3 bases from J, with 10 bases between. CDR1 and CDR2 (germline): DFQATT, SNEGSKA (reference sequence). The CDR3: CSAEDGEETQYF. The CDR3, as DNA: TGCAGTGCTGAGGACGGGGAAGAGACCCAGTACTTC.

There are many counts of this clonotype. The chain joins TRBV6-1 to TRBJ1-1; D ambiguous. Trimming left V 2 bases short and J 1 base short, with 14 bases between. Per germline, CDR1 MNHNS and CDR2 SASEGT. The CDR3 runs 16 residues. The DNA of the CDR3 is TGTGCCAGCAGTGAACTCCTCCGGACCCAGAACACTGAAGCTTTCTTT. It yields the protein CASSELLRTQNTEAFF.

The V and J genes are TRBV9 and TRBJ2-4; D gene ambiguous. Germline values: CDR1 SGDLS, CDR2 YYNGEE. This CDR3 is 14 amino acids long. Trimming took off 1 base at V and 2 bases at J, with 7 bases between the two ends. The CDR3 reads CASSVTTSKNIQYF. In DNA form, the CDR3 reads TGTGCCAGCAGCGTAACCACATCCAAAAACATTCAGTACTTC. Looking up the rest from reference TRBV9 and TRBJ2-4 gives the full variable domain: DSGVTQTPKHLITATGQRVTLRCSPRSGDLSVYWYQQSLDQGLQFLIQYYNGEERAKGNILERFSAQQFPDLHSELNLSSLELGDSALYFCASSVTTSKNIQYFGAGTRLSVL.

The chain links TRBV7-9 to TRBJ2-1, with 12 bases matching TRBD2. Trimming removed 5 bases from V and 4 bases from J; junction bases left unmatched: 12. The CDR3 runs to 18 residues. Per the germline V gene, CDR1 is SEHNR and CDR2 is FQNEAQ (reference sequence). This chain's CDR3 is CASSQDSSTSGRYNEQFF. The CDR3 nucleotides read TGTGCCAGCAGCCAGGACAGCTCTACTAGCGGGAGGTACAATGAGCAGTTCTTC.

The J gene is TRBJ2-1, the V gene TRBV20-1; D not certain. Trimming pared 1 base from V and 8 bases from J, leaving 21 bases between. The CDR3 consists of 16 residues. Germline CDR1 reads DFQATT; CDR2 reads SNEGSKA (reference sequence). This CDR3 reads CSARGIRHSQLDEQFF. The CDR3 coding sequence is TGCAGTGCTAGAGGAATACGACATTCGCAATTAGATGAGCAGTTCTTC.

This clonotype was seen at least ten times. The chain couples TRBV28 to TRBJ1-1; D is unresolved. Trimming shortened V by 6 bases and J by 4 bases, and 15 bases separated the two germline ends. Germline loops: CDR1 MDHEN, CDR2 SYDVKM. This CDR3 region has 14 residues. The CDR3 region is CASSLGQWGTEAFF. CDR3 nucleotides: TGTGCCAGCAGCTTGGGCCAGTGGGGCACTGAAGCTTTCTTT.

The rearrangement uses TRBV9 and TRBJ1-4; 8 bases align to TRBD1. Losses at the gene ends were 3 bases for V and 9 bases for J; bases not matched to a gene: 4. The CDR3 extends over 13 amino acids. Germline lookup yields CDR1 SGDLS and CDR2 YYNGEE. CDR3 DNA sequence: TGTGCCAGCAGCGGGGGGGACAGGAAAAAACTGTTTTTT. This codes for CASSGGDRKKLFF.

This clonotype occurred many times. The V call is TRBV11-1, the J call TRBJ2-2, with TRBD2 matching 9 bases. V was clipped by 5 bases and J by 8 bases; unmatched bases: 12. The germline CDR1 and CDR2 sequences are SGHAT and FQDESV (reference sequence). This CDR3 spans 16 amino acids. The CDR3 loop reads CASSPRLAAPQGELFF. The CDR3 DNA follows: TGTGCCAGCAGCCCACGACTAGCGGCGCCTCAGGGGGAGCTGTTTTTT.

In this sample, this clonotype turned up many times. The V and J genes are TRBV24-1 and TRBJ2-1; 8 bases map to TRBD1. V gave up 5 bases and J gave up 9 bases; unmatched junction bases: 11. The CDR3 is 15 residues long. Per the germline V gene, CDR1 is KGHDR and CDR2 is SFDVKD. CDR3 amino acids: CATSVVFAGGTEQFF. CDR3 DNA sequence: TGTGCCACCAGTGTAGTATTTGCAGGGGGCACTGAGCAGTTCTTC.

The V call is TRBV7-9, the J call TRBJ2-1; TRBD1 is a possible D gene (5 bases). The CDR3 sequence is 13 residues long. V dropped 5 bases and J dropped 0 bases, with 5 bases sitting between them. Per germline, CDR1 SEHNR and CDR2 FQNEAQ (reference sequence). DNA for the CDR3: TGTGCCAGCAGCGACAGCTCCTACAATGAGCAGTTCTTC. Translating gives CASSDSSYNEQFF.

The chain links TRBV4-1 to TRBJ2-7, with 7 nucleotides matching TRBD2. The CDR3 contains 15 residues. The germline CDR1 and CDR2 sequences are MGHRA and YSYEKL. The V gene end was trimmed by 7 bases and the J gene end by 1 base; junction bases not matched to a gene: 10. CDR3 bases: TGCGCCAGCACATCGACGGGGGGAGATTCCTACGAGCAGTACTTC. Its protein is CASTSTGGDSYEQYF.

In its sample, this clonotype was seen many times. The rearrangement uses TRBV20-1 and TRBJ1-2; D remains unclear. Trimming took 6 bases from V and 8 from J, leaving 13 bases between them. The CDR3 consists of 11 residues. Germline assignment: CDR1 DFQATT and CDR2 SNEGSKA (reference sequence). CDR3 bases: TGCAGTGCCCCCTTGCCAGGAGGCTACACCTTC. Its translation: CSAPLPGGYTF.

The V call is TRBV20-1, the J call TRBJ1-6; D unclear. This CDR3 region has 16 residues. Between the trimmed V and J ends, which lost 6 bases and 0 bases, there was a span of 15 bases. Per the germline V gene, CDR1 is DFQATT and CDR2 is SNEGSKA (reference sequence). CDR3 in amino acids: CSAPGSSSSYNSPLHF. CDR3 bases: TGCAGTGCACCCGGGTCTTCAAGCTCCTATAATTCACCCCTCCACTTT.

This clonotype showed up just a few times. The V and J genes are TRBV5-1 and TRBJ2-7; TRBD1 is a possible D gene (5 bases). This CDR3 is built from 18 residues. V lost 3 bases to trimming and J lost 3 bases, with 25 bases between them. CDR1 is SGHRS and CDR2 is YFSETQ in the germline V gene. CDR3 DNA sequence: TGCGCCAGCAGCTCATTTCCTAAGACAGTCACTTTCGGCTACGAGCAGTACTTC. This sequence encodes CASSSFPKTVTFGYEQYF.

The V and J genes are TRBV6-2 or TRBV6-3 and TRBJ1-6; TRBD1 might be the D (6 bases). V was shortened by 1 base and J by 6 bases, with 16 bases between the two germline ends. The germline gives CDR1 MNHEY, CDR2 SVGEGT. The CDR3 is 17 amino acids. The CDR3: CASSYFRGVKLNSPLHF. The CDR3 DNA is TGTGCCAGCAGTTACTTCAGGGGAGTCAAGCTTAATTCACCCCTCCACTTT.

The table lists this clonotype with a few counts. This chain connects TRBV15 to TRBJ1-2; D is uncertain. Trimming removed 0 bases at V and 4 bases at J, with 9 bases between. The CDR3 totals 14 residues. From germline, CDR1 is LNHNV and CDR2 YYDKDF (reference sequence). The DNA for the CDR3 is TGTGCCACCAGCAGAGATAGGAGGGTCTATGGCTACACCTTC. As protein: CATSRDRRVYGYTF. The complete variable domain, with remaining parts taken from reference TRBV15 and TRBJ1-2, reads DAMVIQNPRYQVTQFGKPVTLSCSQTLNHNVMYWYQQKSSQAPKLLFHYYDKDFNNEADTPDNFQSRRPNTSFCFLDIRSPGLGDTAMYLCATSRDRRVYGYTFGSGTRLTVV.

V and J are TRBV20-1 and TRBJ2-2; TRBD2 might be the D (5 bases). V was cut by 1 base and J by 2 bases, with 11 bases left in between. This CDR3 contains 15 residues. Looked up from germline, CDR1 is DFQATT and CDR2 is SNEGSKA (reference sequence). CDR3 sequence: CSARVSSHNTGELFF. Here the CDR3 DNA reads TGCAGTGCTAGAGTTTCTAGCCATAACACCGGGGAGCTGTTTTTT.

As concerns this clonotype: Being one base from a much bigger clone, this may be a read error. The rearrangement links TRBV2 to TRBJ2-5; either TRBD1 or TRBD2 may fit D (5 bases each). The germline CDR1 and CDR2 sequences are SNHLY and FYNNEI. The V end was cut by 8 bases, the J end by 12 bases, with 13 bases between. CDR3 length: 10 amino acids. The CDR3 loop is CASGGRTEYF. CDR3 DNA sequence: TGTGCCAGCGGGGGACGGACGGAGTACTTC.

J is TRBJ2-4 and V is TRBV4-1, with a possible D match to TRBD2 (6 bases). Trimming took 5 bases from V and 6 from J, leaving 23 bases between them. The germline gives CDR1 MGHRA, CDR2 YSYEKL. This CDR3 has 17 residues. CDR3 residues: CASSNPLRGALGNIQYF. The CDR3 coding sequence is TGCGCCAGCAGCAACCCCCTTCGCGGGGCACTAGGAAACATTCAGTACTTC.

This chain uses TRBV29-1 with TRBJ1-1, with a possible D match to TRBD1 (5 bases). From germline, CDR1 is SQVTM and CDR2 ANQGSEA. The CDR3 consists of 17 residues. V was pared by 6 bases and J by 0 bases, with 23 bases between. The CDR3 is CSVGKAGGWSLNTEAFF. The CDR3 DNA sequence: TGCAGCGTGGGTAAAGCGGGGGGGTGGAGTTTGAACACTGAAGCTTTCTTT.

There are many counts of this clonotype. The J gene is TRBJ2-5, the V gene TRBV12-3 or TRBV12-4; D ambiguous. CDR3 length: 15 residues. The germline V and J ends were trimmed by 6 bases and 1 base, with 15 bases remaining between them. The CDR3: CASSVLLGSQETQYF. The CDR3, as DNA: TGTGCCAGCAGCGTACTTCTAGGGTCCCAAGAGACCCAGTACTTC.

This clonotype has ten or more counts. The genes are TRBV24-1 and TRBJ2-5; 7 bases align to TRBD1. After removal of 1 base from V and 5 bases from J, the junction contained 6 bases not matched to a gene. Germline loops: CDR1 KGHDR, CDR2 SFDVKD. The length of the CDR3 is 15 residues. The CDR3 nucleotides read TGTGCCACCAGTGATTTCGAGGGGGCCGGGGAGACCCAGTACTTC. Encoded protein: CATSDFEGAGETQYF.

This clonotype has more than one count but fewer than ten. The chain joins TRBV30 to TRBJ2-7, with 8 bases fitting TRBD2. CDR3 size: 13 residues. V was pared by 7 bases and J by 6 bases, with 11 bases of the junction left unmatched. Germline values: CDR1 GTSNPN, CDR2 SVGIG (reference sequence). CDR3 in amino acids: CASTSYLAGEQYF. In nucleotides, the CDR3 is TGTGCCTCGACGTCATATCTAGCGGGCGAGCAGTACTTC.

This chain connects TRBV4-2 to TRBJ1-4; D is ambiguous. The germline gives CDR1 LGHNA, CDR2 YNFKEQ. The ends were cut back, 4 bases at V and 3 bases at J, with 12 bases in the middle. The CDR3 spans 15 residues. CDR3 loop: CASSPQSTSNEKLFF. In DNA, the CDR3 is TGTGCCAGCAGCCCGCAGTCGACATCTAATGAAAAACTGTTTTTT.

This clonotype turned up a few times. This chain's CDR3 is CSVVGSNYGYTF. In DNA form, the CDR3 reads TGCAGCGTCGTGGGTTCTAACTATGGCTACACCTTC. V is TRBV29-1 and J is TRBJ1-2; D remains ambiguous. V lost 6 bases, J lost 0 bases, and 8 bases lay in between. The CDR3 extends over 12 amino acids. The germline V gene has CDR1 SQVTM and CDR2 ANQGSEA.